A selection of T cell receptor beta chains follows, all from one sample in a study of cytomegalovirus exposure and HLA in healthy donors. Here immunoSEQ multiplex PCR was the method, and the copy in TCRdb shows in-frame clones only, minus some. Counted here are over 200,000 clones, 77% occurring once; the ten biggest clones make up roughly 2.5%. The sequenced sample consisted of PBMCs. The receptor source for this set is an older woman in good health and CMV-seropositive. CDR3s include the opening cysteine and the closing phenylalanine or tryptophan. D genes are given only for firm matches. A clone size is listed for some rows: how often the clone was seen (once, few, many), or a class if it is expanded.

J	V	D	size	CDR3	DNA
TRBJ2-1	TRBV28	-	-	CASKSGSAYNEQFF	TGTGCCAGCAAGAGCGGATCAGCTTACAATGAGCAGTTCTTC
TRBJ2-3	TRBV4-2	-	-	CASSRWGRATDTQYF	TGTGCCAGCAGCCGCTGGGGGCGGGCCACAGATACGCAGTATTTT
TRBJ2-1	TRBV21-1	-	-	CASSFQVRDYNEQFF	TGTGCCAGCAGCTTCCAAGTTCGGGATTACAATGAGCAGTTCTTC
TRBJ2-7	TRBV7-3	-	once	CASSLLGSKSYEQYF	TGTGCCAGCAGCTTGCTAGGTAGCAAATCCTACGAGCAGTACTTC
TRBJ2-2	TRBV18	-	-	CASSPRLGELFF	TGTGCCAGCTCACCGCGACTCGGGGAGCTGTTTTTT
TRBJ1-1	TRBV30	-	-	CAWGTLTMNTEAFF	TGTGCCTGGGGGACACTAACCATGAACACTGAAGCTTTCTTT
TRBJ1-1	TRBV11-2	-	-	CASSLERSGTEAFF	TGTGCCAGCAGCTTAGAAAGGTCGGGAACTGAAGCTTTCTTT
TRBJ1-2	TRBV27	TRBD1	-	CASRGQLNYGYTF	TGTGCCAGCAGGGGACAGCTAAACTATGGCTACACCTTC
TRBJ2-7	TRBV11-3	-	-	CASSFSGTLVGEQYF	TGTGCCAGCAGCTTCTCCGGGACTCTCGTCGGGGAGCAGTACTTC
TRBJ1-1	TRBV7-8	-	-	CASSSGSGDTEAFF	TGTGCCAGCAGCTCGGGATCGGGGGACACTGAAGCTTTCTTT
TRBJ2-1	TRBV5-4	TRBD2	-	CASSLSAGVYNEQFF	TGTGCCAGCAGCTTATCAGCGGGGGTCTACAATGAGCAGTTCTTC
TRBJ1-2	TRBV7-9	-	-	CASWSVSYGYTF	TGTGCCAGTTGGAGCGTTAGCTATGGCTACACCTTC
TRBJ1-3	TRBV28	-	-	CASSFPGSPLHTIYF	TGTGCCAGCAGTTTTCCAGGGTCCCCTTTGCACACCATATATTTT
TRBJ2-1	TRBV5-1	TRBD2	few	CASSLTSGTTYNEQFF	TGCGCCAGCAGCTTGACTAGCGGGACTACCTACAATGAGCAGTTCTTC
TRBJ2-7	TRBV23-1	-	-	CASSQSLYRSLSSYEQYF	TGCGCCAGCAGTCAATCTCTTTACAGGTCCTTAAGCTCCTACGAGCAGTACTTC
TRBJ1-2	TRBV2	-	once	CASSEYIDGYTF	TGTGCCAGCAGTGAATATATCGATGGCTACACCTTC
TRBJ2-1	TRBV5-4	-	-	CASSSAGTYNEQFF	TGTGCCAGCAGCTCTGCGGGGACTTACAATGAGCAGTTCTTC
TRBJ2-2	TRBV19	-	-	CASNPLAGGTGELFF	TGTGCCAGTAACCCGCTGGCGGGCGGCACCGGGGAGCTGTTTTTT
TRBJ1-4	TRBV9	-	-	CASSVGVEPSNEKLFF	TGTGCCAGCAGCGTAGGAGTAGAACCGTCTAATGAAAAACTGTTTTTT
TRBJ1-1	TRBV6-6	TRBD1	-	CASLGQPNTEAFF	TGTGCCAGCCTGGGACAGCCGAACACTGAAGCTTTCTTT
TRBJ1-1	TRBV10-3	-	once	CAISDPYNMNTEAFF	TGTGCCATCAGTGACCCATACAACATGAACACTGAAGCTTTCTTT
TRBJ2-3	TRBV30	-	-	CAWTRTDTDTQYF	TGTGCCTGGACTAGGACAGACACAGATACGCAGTATTTT
TRBJ2-7	TRBV7-9	TRBD1	few	CASSPLRGQGGYEQYF	TGTGCCAGCAGCCCCCTCAGGGGACAGGGGGGGTACGAGCAGTACTTC
TRBJ1-6	TRBV7-9	-	-	CSSSLASQGGNSPLHF	TGTTCCAGCAGCTTAGCGTCGCAGGGAGGTAATTCACCCCTCCACTTT
TRBJ2-1	TRBV15	TRBD2	-	CATSEYSGGKIF	TGTGCCACCAGCGAGTATAGCGGGGGGAAAATCTTC
TRBJ2-3	TRBV5-6	-	-	CASSFSGVDTQYF	TGTGCCAGCAGCTTTTCGGGGGTGGATACGCAGTATTTT
TRBJ2-5	TRBV29-1	-	once	CSVENTGSQETQYF	TGCAGCGTTGAAAACACCGGGAGCCAAGAGACCCAGTACTTC
TRBJ2-2	TRBV7-9	-	-	CASSFGRAGELFF	TGTGCCAGCAGCTTTGGGAGAGCCGGGGAGCTGTTTTTT
TRBJ2-7	TRBV29-1	TRBD1	-	CSVRDRTYEQYF	TGCAGCGTTCGGGACAGAACCTACGAGCAGTACTTC
TRBJ2-1	TRBV11-2	-	-	CASSLGAEARSYNEQFF	TGTGCCAGCAGCTTAGGAGCGGAGGCCCGCTCCTACAATGAGCAGTTCTTC
TRBJ1-5	TRBV10-2	TRBD1	-	CASRQGVQPQHF	TGCGCCAGCCGACAGGGGGTTCAGCCCCAGCATTTT
TRBJ1-5	TRBV28	-	-	CASSHRVRQPQHF	TGTGCCAGCAGTCACAGGGTTAGGCAGCCCCAGCATTTT
TRBJ1-4	TRBV18	-	few	CASSPPGREKLFF	TGTGCCAGCTCACCACCGGGGCGTGAAAAACTGTTTTTT
TRBJ2-3	TRBV5-1	-	-	CASSLEQTTDTQYF	TGCGCCAGCAGCTTGGAACAAACCACAGATACGCAGTATTTT
TRBJ2-3	TRBV5-4	TRBD1	-	CASSSTGVVTDTQYF	TGTGCCAGCAGTTCGACAGGGGTAGTCACAGATACGCAGTATTTT
TRBJ1-5	TRBV30	-	-	CAWSGGFNQPQHF	TGTGCCTGGAGTGGCGGATTCAATCAGCCCCAGCATTTT
TRBJ2-3	TRBV5-1	TRBD1	-	CASSMTGESTDTQYF	TGCGCCAGCAGCATGACAGGGGAAAGCACAGATACGCAGTATTTT
TRBJ1-1	TRBV6-5	TRBD1	-	CASSWTGHMNTEAFF	TGTGCCAGCAGCTGGACAGGGCATATGAACACTGAAGCTTTCTTT
TRBJ2-3	TRBV5-6	-	-	CASSFRGRPWLRDTQYF	TGTGCCAGCAGCTTCCGGGGGAGACCCTGGCTCAGAGATACGCAGTATTTT
TRBJ2-1	TRBV7-2	-	-	CASSLVSGPYNEQFF	TGTGCCAGCAGCTTAGTGAGTGGGCCATACAATGAGCAGTTCTTC
TRBJ2-5	TRBV6-5	-	-	CASRDDSYQETQYF	TGTGCCAGCAGGGATGACAGTTACCAAGAGACCCAGTACTTC
TRBJ2-3	TRBV5-4	TRBD2	-	CASTSGGRQSTDTQYF	TGTGCCAGCACTAGCGGCGGGCGGCAAAGCACAGATACGCAGTATTTT
TRBJ2-7	TRBV13	TRBD2	-	CASSQTSGGFYEQYF	TGTGCCAGCAGCCAAACTAGCGGGGGATTTTACGAGCAGTACTTC
TRBJ1-1	TRBV5-1	TRBD1	-	CASSRGQGKTEAFF	TGCGCCAGCAGCCGGGGACAGGGGAAAACTGAAGCTTTCTTT
TRBJ2-1	TRBV7-9	-	-	CSSSSREYNEQFF	TGTTCCAGCAGCTCTAGGGAGTACAATGAGCAGTTCTTC
TRBJ1-2	TRBV6-6	-	-	CASSYSSSDYGYTF	TGTGCCAGCAGTTACTCGTCCTCGGACTATGGCTACACCTTC
TRBJ2-3	TRBV5-4	TRBD1	-	CASSIKQGALTDTQYF	TGTGCCAGCAGCATAAAACAGGGGGCCCTCACAGATACGCAGTATTTT
TRBJ2-3	TRBV6-1	-	few	CASRPGNQDTQYF	TGTGCCAGCCGCCCGGGAAATCAAGATACGCAGTATTTT
TRBJ2-1	TRBV5-6	-	-	CASSLRGGAVNEQFF	TGTGCCAGCAGCTTGAGAGGGGGGGCGGTCAATGAGCAGTTCTTC
TRBJ2-5	TRBV7-6	-	-	CASRFSGRLETQYF	TGTGCCAGCAGATTCTCTGGGAGATTGGAGACCCAGTACTTC
TRBJ2-7	TRBV6-1	TRBD1	-	CASHRQGGHEQYF	TGTGCCAGCCATAGACAGGGGGGACACGAGCAGTACTTC